This T cell receptor beta chain was documented in a study of T-cell reconstitution after alpha-beta-depleted transplantation in children. The library targeted TCRbeta and was prepared with unique molecular identifiers. In TCRdb, the PCR reads were re-called with MiXCR into one record per CDR3 protein. The sample lists approximately 400,000 distinct CDR3 sequences; about a tenth were seen once. In this sample, this clonotype turned up a few times. There are 16 residues in the CDR3. Per the germline V gene, CDR1 is ENHRY and CDR2 is SYGVKD. V was clipped by 10 bases and J by 5 bases; unmatched bases: 12.

Sequences were derived from PBMCs from the stem cell graft donor, sampled from the stem cell graft. The chain employs TRBV10-3 and TRBJ2-2; 11 bases fit TRBD2. The receptor was isolated from a human donor who donated a stem cell graft to a child with acute myeloid leukemia. The CDR3 loop is CATGIAGGPGTGELFF. CDR3 nucleotides: TGTGCCACCGGTATAGCGGGAGGGCCCGGAACCGGGGAGCTGTTTTTT.